Presented here are 5 T cell receptor beta chains from one specimen sequenced in a study of radiation and T cells in renal cell carcinoma (dated by TCRdb to 2020 to 2021). The time point label for this specimen denotes: baseline pretreatment blood. Reading the label with the study, this specimen's treatment or condition is: 15 Gy SBRT to primary tumor, nephrectomy 4 weeks later. Library construction relied on the immunoSEQ multiplex PCR assay. The clones in this table, taken by TCRdb from immuneACCESS, are in-frame only. Not every clone is retained; where verified, under half of the shortfall comes from an unresolved V gene, and the cause of the rest is unknown. For this sample the table gives about 130,000 clones, of which approximately 90% were detected only once. The ten biggest clones cover more than 10% of the sample. Material: blood, obtained from a patient whose treatment included radiotherapy and nephrectomy. The receptors come from a woman aged 45-65 years with renal cell carcinoma.

The V and J genes are TRBV10-3 and TRBJ2-2, with D possibly being TRBD2 (5 bases). Germline V gives CDR1 ENHRY, CDR2 SYGVKD. Trimming took 10 bases from V and 4 from J, leaving 13 bases between them. This CDR3 contains 13 residues. The CDR3 reads CATRRGITGELFF. CDR3 DNA sequence: TGTGCCACCCGTAGAGGGATCACCGGGGAGCTGTTTTTT.

The chain carries TRBV4-1 and TRBJ2-1; TRBD2 aligns across 10 bases. The CDR3 loop spans 17 amino acids. The trim removed 3 bases at V and 4 bases at J, leaving 9 bases unmatched. Germline CDR1 reads MGHRA; CDR2 reads YSYEKL. CDR3 residues: CASSQAKGLAEYNEQFF. The CDR3 coding sequence is TGCGCCAGCAGCCAGGCCAAAGGACTAGCGGAATACAATGAGCAGTTCTTC.

The rearrangement uses TRBV19 and TRBJ2-7; 9 bases map to TRBD2. Germline loops: CDR1 LNHDA, CDR2 SQIVND (reference sequence). V shed 7 bases, J shed 4 bases, and the junction held 2 bases outside the gene matches. The CDR3 covers 12 residues. Here the CDR3 reads CASTSGGYEQYF. CDR3 in DNA: TGTGCCAGTACCAGCGGGGGGTACGAGCAGTACTTC.

This clone was observed once. V usage is TRBV5-5 and J usage is TRBJ2-5; 8 nucleotides line up with TRBD1. The CDR3 is made up of 16 amino acids. The trim removed 2 bases at V and 1 base at J, leaving 7 bases unmatched. Germline values: CDR1 SGHKS, CDR2 YYEKEE (reference sequence). The CDR3 DNA reads TGTGCCAGCAGCTTCACTCCCGGACAGGGCCAAGAGACCCAGTACTTC. It is translated as CASSFTPGQGQETQYF.

The chain's CDR3 is CASSEGGGAGTQYF. Here the CDR3 DNA reads TGTGCCAGCAGTGAAGGCGGGGGGGCAGGTACGCAGTATTTT. This chain uses TRBV6-1 with TRBJ2-3; 9 nucleotides agree with TRBD2. Germline V gene lookup returns CDR1 MNHNS and CDR2 SASEGT. The CDR3 loop spans 14 amino acids. The ends lost 1 base at V and 8 bases at J; junction bases unmatched: 4.